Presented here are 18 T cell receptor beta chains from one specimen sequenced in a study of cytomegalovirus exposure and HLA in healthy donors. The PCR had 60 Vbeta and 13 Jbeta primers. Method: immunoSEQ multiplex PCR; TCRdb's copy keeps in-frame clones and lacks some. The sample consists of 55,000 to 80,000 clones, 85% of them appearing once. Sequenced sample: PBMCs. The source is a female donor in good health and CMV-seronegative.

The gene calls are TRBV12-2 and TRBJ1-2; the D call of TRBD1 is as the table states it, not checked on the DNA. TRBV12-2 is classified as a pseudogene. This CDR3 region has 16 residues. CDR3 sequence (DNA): TGTGCAAGTCGCTTAGCCGACAGGGGTTATTACTATGGCTACACCTTC. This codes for CASRLADRGYYYGYTF.

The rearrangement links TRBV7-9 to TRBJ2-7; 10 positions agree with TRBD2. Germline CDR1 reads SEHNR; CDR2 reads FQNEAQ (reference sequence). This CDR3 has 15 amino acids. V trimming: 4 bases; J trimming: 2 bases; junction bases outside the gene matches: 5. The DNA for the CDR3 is TGTGCCAGCAGCTACCGGACTAGCGGAGCCTACGAGCAGTACTTC. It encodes CASSYRTSGAYEQYF.

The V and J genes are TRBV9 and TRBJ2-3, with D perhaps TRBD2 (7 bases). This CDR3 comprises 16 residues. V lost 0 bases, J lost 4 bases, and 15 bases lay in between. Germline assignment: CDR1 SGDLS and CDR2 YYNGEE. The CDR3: CASSVVGGAFADTQYF. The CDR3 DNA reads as TGTGCCAGCAGCGTAGTGGGGGGGGCATTTGCAGATACGCAGTATTTT.

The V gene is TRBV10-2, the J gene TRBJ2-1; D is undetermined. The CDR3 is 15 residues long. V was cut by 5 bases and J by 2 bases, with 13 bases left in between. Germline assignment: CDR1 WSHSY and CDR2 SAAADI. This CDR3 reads CASSSVERTYNEQFF. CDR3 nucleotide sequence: TGCGCCAGCAGTTCGGTAGAGAGAACCTACAATGAGCAGTTCTTC.

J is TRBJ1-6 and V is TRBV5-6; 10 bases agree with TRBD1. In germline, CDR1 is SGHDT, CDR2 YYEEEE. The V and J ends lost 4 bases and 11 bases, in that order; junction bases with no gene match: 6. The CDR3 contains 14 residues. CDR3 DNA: TGTGCCAGCAGCACAGACAGGGGGCCAACACCCCTCCACTTT. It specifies CASSTDRGPTPLHF.

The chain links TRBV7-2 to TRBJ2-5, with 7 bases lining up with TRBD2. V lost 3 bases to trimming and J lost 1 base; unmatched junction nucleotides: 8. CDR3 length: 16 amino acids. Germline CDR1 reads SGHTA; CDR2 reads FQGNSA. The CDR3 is CASSFLGLVVQETQYF. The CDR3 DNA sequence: TGTGCCAGCAGCTTCCTCGGACTAGTGGTCCAAGAGACCCAGTACTTC.

The CDR3 DNA is TGCGCCAGCAGCCAAGATCTCCGCAGCGTGAACACTGAAGCTTTCTTT. Translating gives CASSQDLRSVNTEAFF. The chain has TRBV4-3 and TRBJ1-1; no clear D gene. CDR1 and CDR2 from the germline V gene are LGHNA and YSLEER. This CDR3 region has 16 residues. Trimming removed 0 bases at V and 0 bases at J, with 11 bases between.

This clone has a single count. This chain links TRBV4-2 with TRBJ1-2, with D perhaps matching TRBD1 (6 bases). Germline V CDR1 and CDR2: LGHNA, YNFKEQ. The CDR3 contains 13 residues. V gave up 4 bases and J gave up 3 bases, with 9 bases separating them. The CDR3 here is CASSPTGDYGYTF. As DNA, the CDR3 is TGTGCCAGCAGCCCGACAGGAGACTATGGCTACACCTTC.

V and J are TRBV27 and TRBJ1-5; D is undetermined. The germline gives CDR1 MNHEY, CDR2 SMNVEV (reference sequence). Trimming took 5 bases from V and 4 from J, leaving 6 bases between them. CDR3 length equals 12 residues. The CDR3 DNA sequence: TGTGCCAGCAGTATTCCTAATCAGCCCCAGCATTTT. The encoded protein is CASSIPNQPQHF.

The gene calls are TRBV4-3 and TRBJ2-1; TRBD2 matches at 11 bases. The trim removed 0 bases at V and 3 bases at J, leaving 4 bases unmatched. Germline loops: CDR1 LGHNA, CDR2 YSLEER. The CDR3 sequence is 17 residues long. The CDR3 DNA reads TGCGCCAGCAGCCAAGACGTAGCGGGGGGGGTCTACAATGAGCAGTTCTTC. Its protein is CASSQDVAGGVYNEQFF.

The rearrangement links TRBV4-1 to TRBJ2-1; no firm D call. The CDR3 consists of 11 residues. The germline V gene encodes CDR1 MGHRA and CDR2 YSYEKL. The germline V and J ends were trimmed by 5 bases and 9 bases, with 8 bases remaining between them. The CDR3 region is CASSIGLEQFF. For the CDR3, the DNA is TGCGCCAGCAGCATCGGTCTTGAGCAGTTCTTC.

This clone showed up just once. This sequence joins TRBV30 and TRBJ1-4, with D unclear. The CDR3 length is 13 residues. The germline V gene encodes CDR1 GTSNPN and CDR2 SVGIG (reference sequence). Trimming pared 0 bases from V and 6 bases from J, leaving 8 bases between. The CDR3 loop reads CAWSVLVDEKLFF. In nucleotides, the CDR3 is TGTGCCTGGAGTGTACTCGTGGATGAAAAACTGTTTTTT.

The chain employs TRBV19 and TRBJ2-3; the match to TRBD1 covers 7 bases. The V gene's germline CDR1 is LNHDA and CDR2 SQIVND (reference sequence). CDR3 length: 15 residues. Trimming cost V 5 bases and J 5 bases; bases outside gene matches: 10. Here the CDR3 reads CASSVRQGGRDTQYF. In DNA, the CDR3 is TGTGCCAGTAGTGTGAGACAGGGTGGTAGAGATACGCAGTATTTT.

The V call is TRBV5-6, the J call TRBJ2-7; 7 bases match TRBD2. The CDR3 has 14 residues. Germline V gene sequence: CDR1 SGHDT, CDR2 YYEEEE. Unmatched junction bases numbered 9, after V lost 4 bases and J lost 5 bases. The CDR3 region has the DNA TGTGCCAGCAGCGACGGACTAGTTCTTCACGAGCAGTACTTC. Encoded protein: CASSDGLVLHEQYF.

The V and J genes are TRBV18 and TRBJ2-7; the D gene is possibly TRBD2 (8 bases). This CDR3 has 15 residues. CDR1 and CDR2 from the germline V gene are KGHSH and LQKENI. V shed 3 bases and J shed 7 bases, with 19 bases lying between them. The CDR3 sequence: CASSPREGAVNEQYF. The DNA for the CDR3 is TGTGCCAGCTCACCCCGGGAGGGGGCCGTTAATGAGCAGTACTTC. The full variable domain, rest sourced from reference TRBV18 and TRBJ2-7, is NAGVMQNPRHLVRRRGQEARLRCSPMKGHSHVYWYRQLPEEGLKFMVYLQKENIIDESGMPKERFSAEFPKEGPSILRIQQVVRGDSAAYFCASSPREGAVNEQYFGPGTRLTVT.

CDR3 region: CASSLGGTAYEQYF. The CDR3 DNA reads as TGTGCCAGCAGCTTAGGGGGGACAGCCTACGAGCAGTACTTC. V and J are TRBV11-1 and TRBJ2-7; 7 bases are a match to TRBD1. Unmatched junction bases numbered 2, after V lost 1 base and J lost 2 bases. Germline-derived CDR1 and CDR2 are SGHAT and FQDESV (reference sequence). This CDR3 is built from 14 residues.

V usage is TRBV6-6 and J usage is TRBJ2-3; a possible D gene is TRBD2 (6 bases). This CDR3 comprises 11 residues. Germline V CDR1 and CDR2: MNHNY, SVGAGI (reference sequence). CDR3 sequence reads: CAGGEGDTQYF. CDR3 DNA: TGTGCGGGCGGGGAAGGGGATACGCAGTATTTT.

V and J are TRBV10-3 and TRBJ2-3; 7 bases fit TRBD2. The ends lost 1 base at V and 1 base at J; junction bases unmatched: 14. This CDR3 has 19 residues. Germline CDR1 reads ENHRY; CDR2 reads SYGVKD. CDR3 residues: CAISEFLAGARSGTDTQYF. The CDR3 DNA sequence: TGTGCCATCAGTGAGTTTCTTGCGGGAGCCCGGAGCGGCACAGATACGCAGTATTTT.